This T cell receptor (beta chain) came from a study of T cell repertoires in aging, cancer and after chemotherapy. Study background: Six age groups, ranging from 30 or younger to 70 or older, included the donors.

Multiplex touch-down PCR with TRB-A/B primers amplified rearranged V-D-J TRB sequences. TCRdb reprocessed the multiplex PCR reads via MiXCR and lists one record per CDR3 protein. There are more than 1,500 distinct CDR3 sequences in the sample; 23% occur only once, and about two thirds lies in the top ten. On this clonotype itself: What it recognizes is unknown.

Amplification of TCR beta used genomic DNA extracted from peripheral blood. General study points: Rebound thymic output was suggested by rising median generation probability during chemotherapy in each cancer cohort. No conclusions about immunological memory after chemotherapy can be drawn from the repertoire data.

The sequence was obtained from a human donor with a solid tumor. Sequencing was carried out using blood.

The chain's CDR3 is CASASQPTLSYEQYF. CDR3 in DNA: TGCGCCAGCGCGAGCCAGCCGACTCTCTCCTACGAGCAGTACTTC. This chain connects TRBV5-1 to TRBJ2-7; D remains ambiguous. V was pared by 7 bases and J by 0 bases, with 17 bases between. The CDR3 has 15 residues. Germline-derived CDR1 and CDR2 are SGHRS and YFSETQ.